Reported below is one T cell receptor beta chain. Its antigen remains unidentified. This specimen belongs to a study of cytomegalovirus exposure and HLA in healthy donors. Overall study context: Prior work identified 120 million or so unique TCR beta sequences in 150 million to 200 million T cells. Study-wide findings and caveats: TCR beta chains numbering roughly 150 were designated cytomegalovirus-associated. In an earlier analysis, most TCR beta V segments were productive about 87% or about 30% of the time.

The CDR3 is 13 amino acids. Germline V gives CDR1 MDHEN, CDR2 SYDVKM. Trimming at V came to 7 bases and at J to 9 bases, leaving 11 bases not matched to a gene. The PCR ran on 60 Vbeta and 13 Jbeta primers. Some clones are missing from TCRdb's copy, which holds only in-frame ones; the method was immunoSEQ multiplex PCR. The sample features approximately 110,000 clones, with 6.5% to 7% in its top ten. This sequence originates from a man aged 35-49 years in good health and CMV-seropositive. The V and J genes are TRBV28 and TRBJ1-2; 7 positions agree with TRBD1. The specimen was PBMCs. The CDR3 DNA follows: TGTGCCAGCACCCCGGGACAGCTCGGGAGCTACACCTTC. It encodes CASTPGQLGSYTF.